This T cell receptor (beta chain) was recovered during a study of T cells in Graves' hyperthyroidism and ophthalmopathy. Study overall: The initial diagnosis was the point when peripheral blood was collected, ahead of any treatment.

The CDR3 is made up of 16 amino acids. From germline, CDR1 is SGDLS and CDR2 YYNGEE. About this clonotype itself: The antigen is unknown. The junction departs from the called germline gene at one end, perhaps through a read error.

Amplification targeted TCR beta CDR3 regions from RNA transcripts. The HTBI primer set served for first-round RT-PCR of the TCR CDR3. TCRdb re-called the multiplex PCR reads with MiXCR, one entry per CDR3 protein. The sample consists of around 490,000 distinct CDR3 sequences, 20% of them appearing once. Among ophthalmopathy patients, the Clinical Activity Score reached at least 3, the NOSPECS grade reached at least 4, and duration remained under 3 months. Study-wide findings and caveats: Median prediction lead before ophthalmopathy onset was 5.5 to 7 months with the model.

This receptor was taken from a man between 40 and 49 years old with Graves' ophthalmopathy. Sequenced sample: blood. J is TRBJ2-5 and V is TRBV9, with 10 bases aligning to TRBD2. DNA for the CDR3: TGTGCCAACAGCGTAGGTACTAGCGGGGCACAAGAGACCCAGTACTTC. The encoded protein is CANSVGTSGAQETQYF. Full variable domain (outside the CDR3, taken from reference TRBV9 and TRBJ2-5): DSGVTQTPKHLITATGQRVTLRCSPRSGDLSVYWYQQSLDQGLQFLIQYYNGEERAKGNILERFSAQQFPDLHSELNLSSLELGDSALYFCANSVGTSGAQETQYFGPGTRLLVL.